A selection of T cell receptor beta chains follows, all from one sample in a study of early T cells in non-severe SARS-CoV-2 infection. TCRdb recomputed calls from the 5' RACE reads with MiXCR, one row per CDR3 protein. This sample has fewer than 85,000 distinct CDR3 sequences, with roughly 13% found just once. Sequenced input: whole blood. All receptors come from an adult who was a healthcare worker with PCR-confirmed SARS-CoV-2 infection or an uninfected control (not recorded which). The CDR3 runs from the conserved cysteine through the conserved F or W. The D gene is left open where the match is weak. Rows may omit the clone size; those that give it use once, few, many or a size class.

many	TRBD2	17	TRBV5-6	TRBJ2-5	TGTGCCAGCAGCTATCCGGGACTAGCGGGGGGTAAAGAGACCCAGTACTTC	CASSYPGLAGGKETQYF
few	TRBD2	19	TRBV7-2	TRBJ2-5	TGTGCCAGCAGCTTAGTCGTAACTAGCGGGGGCGCGTACCAAGAGACCCAGTACTTC	CASSLVVTSGGAYQETQYF
.	.	14	TRBV3-1	TRBJ2-7	TGTGCCAGCAGCCAATCGCGGGTCTCCTACGAGCAGTACTTC	CASSQSRVSYEQYF
many	.	14	TRBV12-3/TRBV12-4	TRBJ1-1	TGTGCCAGCAGTTCCCGACTAGAGAACACTGAAGCTTTCTTT	CASSSRLENTEAFF
many	.	12	TRBV2	TRBJ2-7	TGTGCCAGCATCTCTGGGGCCTACGAGCAGTACTTC	CASISGAYEQYF
.	.	12	TRBV6-2/TRBV6-3	TRBJ2-5	TGTGCCAGCAGTAACCCCGGGGAGACCCAGTACTTC	CASSNPGETQYF
many	TRBD2	13	TRBV6-2/TRBV6-3	TRBJ2-1	TGTGCCAGCAATTTCGGACTAGTAGGTGAGCAGTTCTTC	CASNFGLVGEQFF
.	TRBD1	15	TRBV2	TRBJ2-7	TGTGCCAGCAGACTCTACCTCGGACAGGTCTACGAGCAGTACTTC	CASRLYLGQVYEQYF
few	.	16	TRBV5-6	TRBJ2-4	TGTGCCAGCAGCGGAGGTTTTCCAATAGCCAAAAACATTCAGTACTTC	CASSGGFPIAKNIQYF
.	TRBD1	15	TRBV2	TRBJ2-3	TGTGCCAGCGGACCCGGGACAGTGAGCACAGATACGCAGTATTTT	CASGPGTVSTDTQYF
many	.	14	TRBV6-5	TRBJ1-5	TGTGCCAGCAGTTTGAGACCGGGCAATCAGCCCCAGCATTTT	CASSLRPGNQPQHF
few	TRBD2	14	TRBV20-1	TRBJ2-5	TGCAGTGCCACGGGACTAGCGGGGCTCTTCTCCCAGTACTTC	CSATGLAGLFSQYF
few	TRBD1	19	TRBV20-1	TRBJ1-6	TGCAGTGCTAGAGATCGTGACAGGGGGCTCAATCCGGTGAATTCACCCCTCCACTTT	CSARDRDRGLNPVNSPLHF
many	TRBD1	13	TRBV7-2	TRBJ2-7	TGTGCCAGCAGACTAAAAGGGGGCCACGAGCAGTACTTC	CASRLKGGHEQYF
.	TRBD1	15	TRBV29-1	TRBJ2-6	TGCAGCGTTGCCCAGGGGGCGCCTGGGGCCAACGTCCTGACTTTC	CSVAQGAPGANVLTF
.	.	11	TRBV9	TRBJ2-5	TGTGCCAGCGGACTTAAAGAGACCCAGTACTTC	CASGLKETQYF
.	.	12	TRBV6-2/TRBV6-3	TRBJ1-5	TGTGCCAGCAGTTACTCTCCTCAGCCCCAGCATTTT	CASSYSPQPQHF
.	TRBD2	15	TRBV3-1	TRBJ2-3	TGTGCCAGCAGCCAGCTAGCGGGGGGGCAAGGTACGCAGTATTTT	CASSQLAGGQGTQYF
many	TRBD2	14	TRBV20-1	TRBJ2-7	TGCAGTGCTGGCTCCGGGACTAGCGGTTACGAGCAGTACTTC	CSAGSGTSGYEQYF
many	.	15	TRBV6-2/TRBV6-3	TRBJ1-1	TGTGCCAGCAGTTACTCCTCCGTGGGACATAGTGAAGCTTTCTTT	CASSYSSVGHSEAFF
many	TRBD2	20	TRBV7-2	TRBJ2-3	TGTGCCAGCAGCTTAGTGCGGCGACTGCAGACTAGCGGGGGAAGAGATACGCAGTATTTT	CASSLVRRLQTSGGRDTQYF
.	.	14	TRBV20-1	TRBJ1-1	TGCAGTGCTAGTGGGGAAGGCGTGAACACTGAAGCTTTCTTT	CSASGEGVNTEAFF
many	.	16	TRBV5-4	TRBJ1-1	TGTGCCAGCAGCTTGGATATAACCAGGGGGAACACTGAAGCTTTCTTT	CASSLDITRGNTEAFF
.	TRBD2	15	TRBV5-1	TRBJ2-1	TGCGCCAGCAGCTTGACTAGCGGGGCAAACTATGAGCAGTTCTTC	CASSLTSGANYEQFF
many	TRBD2	15	TRBV7-2	TRBJ2-1	TGTGCCAGCAGCTTCAGGACTAGCTCCTACAATGAGCAGTTCTTC	CASSFRTSSYNEQFF
.	.	16	TRBV7-2	TRBJ2-2	TGTGCCAGCAGCCCCCCTTGGGGGGTGAACACCGGGGAGCTGTTTTTT	CASSPPWGVNTGELFF
many	TRBD2	15	TRBV11-2	TRBJ2-2	TGTGCCAGCAGCCCGGGACTAGCGGGGGGCCGGGAGCTGTTTTTT	CASSPGLAGGRELFF
many	.	17	TRBV14	TRBJ1-2	TGTGCCAGCAGCCAAGATAGGCGGGGCAGGGAGAACTATGGCTACACCTTC	CASSQDRRGRENYGYTF
many	TRBD1	12	TRBV30	TRBJ1-5	TGTGCCTTACAGGGGGCGGGTCAGCCCCAGCATTTT	CALQGAGQPQHF
many	TRBD2	15	TRBV20-1	TRBJ2-1	TGCAGTGCTAGAGACGGACTAGCGGGGGGGCATGAGCAGTTCTTC	CSARDGLAGGHEQFF
.	.	14	TRBV7-9	TRBJ2-5	TGTGCCAGCAGCTTTCAGGGGCCTAGGGAGACCCAGTACTTC	CASSFQGPRETQYF
.	.	17	TRBV7-2	TRBJ2-2	TGTGCCAGCAGCTTAGCGGGGAGACAGTATCCCACCGGGGAGCTGTTTTTT	CASSLAGRQYPTGELFF
.	TRBD2	16	TRBV11-2	TRBJ2-5	TGTGCCAGCAGTCTCAGGACTAGCGGTAGACAAGAGACCCAGTACTTC	CASSLRTSGRQETQYF
many	.	11	TRBV11-2	TRBJ2-5	TGTGCCAGCAGCTCAGAAGAGACCCAGTACTTC	CASSSEETQYF
.	.	12	TRBV2	TRBJ2-7	TGTGCCAGCAAACTCGACGGTTACGAGCAGTACTTC	CASKLDGYEQYF
.	.	14	TRBV12-3/TRBV12-4	TRBJ2-3	TGTGCCAGCAGCCGGATTACTAGCACAGATACGCAGTATTTT	CASSRITSTDTQYF
few	.	16	TRBV12-3/TRBV12-4	TRBJ1-5	TGTGCCAGCAGTTTCCGGCAGGGGAAGAGCAATCAGCCCCAGCATTTT	CASSFRQGKSNQPQHF
few	.	15	TRBV12-5	TRBJ1-1	TGTGCTAGTGGTTTGGTATTAGGAGGGGCGCCTGAAGCTTTCTTT	CASGLVLGGAPEAFF
few	.	15	TRBV5-5	TRBJ1-2	TGTGCCAGCAGCTTGTACCCAAGTAATAACTATGGCTACACCTTC	CASSLYPSNNYGYTF
few	.	14	TRBV2	TRBJ1-5	TGTGCCAGCAGTGAAGAATCCAGCAATCAGCCCCAGCATTTT	CASSEESSNQPQHF
many	.	14	TRBV3-1	TRBJ1-1	TGTGCCAGCAGCCCGCGCCAGGGTAGCACTGAAGCTTTCTTT	CASSPRQGSTEAFF
many	.	13	TRBV18	TRBJ1-4	TGTGCCAGCTCAGTAACAGGGAATGAAAAACTGTTTTTT	CASSVTGNEKLFF
few	.	14	TRBV7-9	TRBJ2-7	TGTGCCAGCAGTTTAAGCGGCCCCCCTCTAGAGCAGTACTTC	CASSLSGPPLEQYF
many	TRBD1	15	TRBV5-1	TRBJ2-2	TGCGCCAGCAGCTTCAGGGGGCCTGGCACCGGGGAGCTGTTTTTT	CASSFRGPGTGELFF
many	.	17	TRBV12-3/TRBV12-4	TRBJ2-6	TGTGCCAGCACCATTTTCGGGGGGCATTCCGGGGCCAACGTCCTGACTTTC	CASTIFGGHSGANVLTF
few	.	14	TRBV13	TRBJ1-5	TGTGCCAGCAGCTCCGGCCATCGCAATCAGCCCCAGCATTTT	CASSSGHRNQPQHF
many	.	13	TRBV20-1	TRBJ1-1	TGCAGTGCTAGAGGGGACCTTTGGACTGAAGCTTTCTTT	CSARGDLWTEAFF
many	.	16	TRBV18	TRBJ1-1	TGTGCCAGCTCACCACCGTGGGCGACAGGGAACACTGAAGCTTTCTTT	CASSPPWATGNTEAFF
.	.	15	TRBV19	TRBJ2-1	TGTGCCAGTAGCGACGAGTTAACCCTATACAATGAGCAGTTCTTC	CASSDELTLYNEQFF
.	.	14	TRBV2	TRBJ1-2	TGTGCCAGCAGACCCGGGACGGCGAAGTATGGCTACACCTTC	CASRPGTAKYGYTF
many	TRBD2	16	TRBV6-1	TRBJ2-7	TGTGCCAGCAGTGAAGCGTTAGGTGGCGGGGGTTACGGCCAGTACTTC	CASSEALGGGGYGQYF
many	.	15	TRBV20-1	TRBJ2-7	TGCAGTGCTAACGCGCTGCGGGGACAGACCTACGAGCAGTACTTC	CSANALRGQTYEQYF